Described below is a single TCR beta chain sequence and its context. TCRdb independently ran MiXCR on the RT-PCR reads; one entry per CDR3 protein. The sample includes roughly 190,000 distinct CDR3 sequences, 40% to 45% seen only once; the top ten take 33%. The entry originates in a study of patients and donors after allogeneic stem cell transplantation. The sample consisted of blood, either unsorted or a sorted T cell fraction (not recorded which). The receptor comes from a human donor who was either an allogeneic HSCT recipient or a stem cell or donor lymphocyte infusion donor (not recorded which). It is not recorded whose cells these are; they may come from a transplant donor.

The CDR3 bases are TGCGCCAGCAGCTTGGCCGGGCTAGCAGTAGACACAGATACGCAGTATTTT. This encodes CASSLAGLAVDTDTQYF. The rearrangement links TRBV5-1 to TRBJ2-3; possible D gene TRBD2, 5 bases. The ends were cut back, 0 bases at V and 2 bases at J, with 16 bases in the middle. This CDR3 has 17 residues. Germline CDR1 SGHRS, CDR2 YFSETQ.